Shown below are 28 T cell receptor beta chains from a single sample sequenced in a study of molecular identifiers for immune sequencing clone quantification. Using its own MiXCR run on the PCR reads, TCRdb lists one record per CDR3 protein. Altogether around 470,000 distinct CDR3 sequences are present, about a fifth being singletons, with the ten largest covering 0.84%. The sample taken for sequencing was naive CD8+ T cells from blood, with Jurkat cell RNA spiked in. This sample's subset: FACS-sorted CD8+CD4-CCR7+CD45RA+ naive T cells. These receptors came from a human donor in good health. Some libraries in this study had Jurkat cell RNA spiked in.

A remark on this clonotype: This may stem from a read error, because a much larger clone lies one nucleotide away. The CDR3 carries no conserved terminal phenylalanine or tryptophan, so it likely arises from a read error. V usage is TRBV12-3 or TRBV12-4 and J usage is TRBJ2-3; D not certain. The CDR3 is 16 amino acids. V lost 6 bases and J 4 bases, leaving 20 bases between the germline ends. The CDR3 protein is CASSHFPSYGADTQYI. In DNA form, the CDR3 reads TGTGCCAGCAGCCACTTCCCTAGTTACGGTGCAGATACGCAGTATATT.

The chain has TRBV7-9 and TRBJ1-5, with D hard to call. Trimming stripped 5 bases from V and 0 bases from J, with 8 bases between. This CDR3 is 14 amino acids long. The germline V gene encodes CDR1 SEHNR and CDR2 FQNEAQ (reference sequence). CDR3 residues: CASSAQYSNQPQHF. The DNA for the CDR3 is TGTGCCAGCAGCGCGCAGTATAGCAATCAGCCCCAGCATTTT.

The chain carries TRBV11-2 and TRBJ1-2; the D gene is possibly TRBD1 (5 bases). The germline V gene has CDR1 SGHAT and CDR2 FQNNGV. CDR3 length equals 13 residues. Trimming shortened V by 5 bases and J by 8 bases, and 15 bases separated the two germline ends. The CDR3 spells CASSPHQGGGYTF. The CDR3 DNA reads TGTGCCAGCAGCCCCCATCAGGGCGGGGGCTACACCTTC.

This clonotype was seen repeatedly, ten times or more. The chain couples TRBV3-1 to TRBJ1-5; D gene unclear. Germline V CDR1 and CDR2: LGHDT, YNNKEL (reference sequence). The CDR3 has 14 amino acids. The V and J ends lost 0 bases and 8 bases respectively, with 11 bases between them. CDR3 nucleotides: TGTGCCAGCAGCCAAGATCCGGGGTTTAAGCCCCAGCATTTT. This codes for CASSQDPGFKPQHF.

Remarks on this clonotype: A much larger clone lies one base from this, so it may be a read error. The J gene is TRBJ2-7, the V gene TRBV7-9, with D possibly TRBD2 on 7 matching bases. Germline CDR1 SEHNR, CDR2 FQNEAQ (reference sequence). The CDR3 is 15 residues long. Trimming shortened V by 4 bases and J by 3 bases, and 16 bases separated the two germline ends. The CDR3 nucleotides are TGTGCCAGCAGCTCCATGGGGGGGGGCCTCTACGAGCAGTACTTC. Translated, it gives CASSSMGGGLYEQYF.

This rearrangement joins TRBV11-2 to TRBJ2-2, with D possibly matching TRBD1 (5 bases). This CDR3 is built from 15 residues. Germline V CDR1 and CDR2: SGHAT, FQNNGV. Trimming removed 4 bases from V and 1 base from J, with 10 bases in between. The CDR3 DNA reads TGTGCCAGCAGCTCGACAGCTAAGAACACCGGGGAGCTGTTTTTT. Encoded protein: CASSSTAKNTGELFF.

The chain links TRBV20-1 to TRBJ1-2, with 7 bases aligning to TRBD1. Germline CDR1 is DFQATT and CDR2 is SNEGSKA (reference sequence). CDR3 length: 17 amino acids. V trimming: 2 bases; J trimming: 4 bases; junction bases outside the gene matches: 16. CDR3 sequence: CSARSGTARIFGYGYTF. As DNA, the CDR3 is TGCAGTGCTAGATCCGGGACAGCGAGGATTTTTGGCTATGGCTACACCTTC.

This clonotype was counted between two and nine times. V and J are TRBV12-3 or TRBV12-4 and TRBJ1-3; D call uncertain. The V gene lost 6 bases and the J gene lost 0 bases, with 12 bases spanning the gap. The CDR3 length is 15 residues. DNA of the CDR3: TGTGCCAGCAGGGAACAACAGAGCTCTGGAAACACCATATATTTT. Its protein product is CASREQQSSGNTIYF.

This clonotype turned up a few times. The CDR3 loop reads CASSLASRWLAGNSYEQYF. CDR3 DNA: TGCGCCAGCAGCTTGGCCTCAAGATGGCTAGCGGGGAACTCCTACGAGCAGTACTTC. The rearrangement uses TRBV5-1 and TRBJ2-7, with 9 positions matching TRBD2. Germline CDR1 is SGHRS and CDR2 is YFSETQ. The junction had 13 bases not matched to a gene; V was cut back by 0 bases and J by 0 bases. This CDR3 contains 19 residues.

As to this clonotype: A much more abundant neighbour one base away suggests this may be a read error. This sequence joins TRBV6-5 and TRBJ1-5; D not certain. This CDR3 has 15 amino acids. Looked up from germline, CDR1 is MNHEY and CDR2 is SVGAGI. The CDR3 spells CASSYSREYNQPLHF. For the CDR3, the DNA is TGTGCCAGCAGTTACTCCCGGGAGTACAATCAGCCCCTGCATTTT.

This clonotype has ten or more counts. The rearrangement joins TRBV28 to TRBJ2-7; TRBD1 agrees at 9 bases. Per germline, CDR1 MDHEN and CDR2 SYDVKM. CDR3 length equals 14 residues. The V and J ends lost 6 bases and 2 bases, in that order; junction bases with no gene match: 5. CDR3 coding DNA: TGTGCCAGCAGCAACAGGGGGCAAACCTACGAGCAGTACTTC. Encoded protein: CASSNRGQTYEQYF.

The V gene is TRBV7-3, the J gene TRBJ2-1; 8 bases map to TRBD2. Germline assignment: CDR1 SGHTA and CDR2 FQGTGA. The length of the CDR3 is 14 residues. V trimming: 3 bases; J trimming: 6 bases; junction bases outside the gene matches: 4. CDR3 sequence reads: CASSFGLASNEQFF. CDR3 nucleotide sequence: TGTGCCAGCAGCTTCGGACTAGCTAGCAATGAGCAGTTCTTC.

The chain carries TRBV12-3 or TRBV12-4 and TRBJ2-2; D may correspond to TRBD1 or TRBD2 (6 bases each). The ends were cut back, 6 bases at V and 6 bases at J, with 14 bases in the middle. CDR3 size: 14 residues. The CDR3 loop is CASSPRGASGELFF. The CDR3 coding sequence is TGTGCCAGCAGCCCGAGGGGGGCTTCCGGGGAGCTGTTTTTT.

The V call is TRBV18, the J call TRBJ1-5; the D gene is possibly TRBD1 (5 bases). CDR1 and CDR2 (germline): KGHSH, LQKENI. The V and J ends lost 2 bases and 0 bases respectively, with 11 bases between them. The CDR3 length is 16 residues. DNA of the CDR3: TGTGCCAGCTCACCAGGGGACCCATATAGCAATCAGCCCCAGCATTTT. Its translation is CASSPGDPYSNQPQHF.

Concerning this clonotype: The final CDR3 position lacks the conserved phenylalanine or tryptophan, pointing to a likely read error. V gene TRBV6-5 combines with J gene TRBJ2-3, with D possibly being TRBD2 (5 bases). In germline, CDR1 is MNHEY, CDR2 SVGAGI. The CDR3 is 12 residues long. The ends were cut back, 4 bases at V and 6 bases at J, with 8 bases in the middle. CDR3 in DNA: TGTGCCAGCAGTTTGCGGGTGGATACGCAGTATCTT. This codes for CASSLRVDTQYL.

The chain carries TRBV10-3 and TRBJ2-7, with D maybe TRBD2 (6 bases). The CDR3 has 14 residues. Germline values: CDR1 ENHRY, CDR2 SYGVKD. V lost 3 bases, J lost 4 bases, and 13 bases lay in between. The CDR3 DNA is TGTGCCATCAGTGAAACCGGGAGTCCGTACGAGCAGTACTTC. Protein product: CAISETGSPYEQYF.

This clonotype came up a few times. The gene calls are TRBV30 and TRBJ2-5; 7 bases line up with TRBD2. This CDR3 has 14 amino acids. The germline CDR1 and CDR2 sequences are GTSNPN and SVGIG (reference sequence). J gave up 3 bases and V 2 bases, and 6 bases lay outside the gene matches. CDR3 nucleotides: TGTGCCTGGAGTTATTCTAGCGGAGAAGAGACCCAGTACTTC. This encodes CAWSYSSGEETQYF.

This rearrangement joins TRBV20-1 to TRBJ2-5; D is possibly TRBD2 (6 bases). The germline V and J ends were trimmed by 6 bases and 5 bases, with 40 bases remaining between them. The germline V gene encodes CDR1 DFQATT and CDR2 SNEGSKA (reference sequence). CDR3 length: 21 amino acids. The CDR3 nucleotides read TGCAGTGCAAGGAAGGCTACGGGAGTTATCGCTTTGGTCGGAGAGGAGGAGACCCAGTACTTC. Translated: CSARKATGVIALVGEEETQYF.

This clonotype was seen repeatedly, ten times or more. This chain uses TRBV4-3 with TRBJ1-4; no reliable D call. Per germline, CDR1 LGHNA and CDR2 YSLEER. The V and J ends lost 0 bases and 3 bases respectively, with 17 bases between them. The CDR3 has 18 residues. The CDR3 spells CASSQDWVSERPNEKLFF. The CDR3 DNA reads TGCGCCAGCAGCCAAGATTGGGTTTCGGAGAGGCCTAATGAAAAACTGTTTTTT.

This chain joins TRBV20-1 and TRBJ2-7; 10 nucleotides match TRBD1. Trimming at V came to 5 bases and at J to 6 bases, leaving 7 bases not matched to a gene. The CDR3 loop spans 13 amino acids. CDR1 is DFQATT, CDR2 SNEGSKA, per germline (reference sequence). The CDR3 DNA reads as TGCAGTGCTCTACCCGGACAGGGGGTCGAGCAGTACTTC. It translates to CSALPGQGVEQYF.

This chain links TRBV19 with TRBJ1-5, with D maybe TRBD1 (6 bases). The V gene lost 7 bases and the J gene lost 4 bases, with 14 bases spanning the gap. In germline, CDR1 is LNHDA, CDR2 SQIVND (reference sequence). The CDR3 is made up of 14 amino acids. The CDR3 loop is CASTTQGWNQPQHF. The CDR3 DNA reads as TGTGCCAGTACCACACAGGGTTGGAATCAGCCCCAGCATTTT.

This clonotype was found a few times. The V call is TRBV19, the J call TRBJ2-2, with TRBD1 as a possible D gene (5 bases). In germline, CDR1 is LNHDA, CDR2 SQIVND (reference sequence). The V end was cut by 0 bases, the J end by 2 bases, with 10 bases between. This CDR3 comprises 16 residues. Here the CDR3 DNA reads TGTGCCAGTAGTATAGATTGGACACCTAACACCGGGGAGCTGTTTTTT. Translating it yields CASSIDWTPNTGELFF. Full variable domain (missing parts from reference TRBV19 and TRBJ2-2): DGGITQSPKYLFRKEGQNVTLSCEQNLNHDAMYWYRQDPGQGLRLIYYSQIVNDFQKGDIAEGYSVSREKKESFPLTVTSAQKNPTAFYLCASSIDWTPNTGELFFGEGSRLTVL.

This clonotype was detected only a few times. J is TRBJ2-2 and V is TRBV7-6; no clear D gene. Germline V gene data show CDR1 as SGHVS and CDR2 as FNYEAQ. V was clipped by 5 bases and J by 8 bases, with 18 bases between them. There are 15 residues in the CDR3. CDR3 coding DNA: TGTGCCAGCAGCCCAGAGCTTCTTTGGCGGGGGGAGCTGTTTTTT. Its translation is CASSPELLWRGELFF.

Ten or more counts support this clonotype. The chain has TRBV6-2 or TRBV6-3 and TRBJ1-5; D gene uncertain. This CDR3 has 15 amino acids. From germline, CDR1 is MNHEY and CDR2 SVGEGT. Trimming left V 1 base short and J 3 bases short, with 10 bases between. Here the CDR3 DNA reads TGTGCCAGCAGTTACTTCGAGAGTAACAATCAGCCCCAGCATTTT. This codes for CASSYFESNNQPQHF.

This clonotype came up once. The chain carries TRBV6-2 or TRBV6-3 and TRBJ1-1; 7 bases are a match to TRBD1. This CDR3 contains 14 residues. Germline assignment: CDR1 MNHEY and CDR2 SVGEGT. The V segment lost 1 base and the J segment 7 bases; nucleotides outside the gene matches: 6. CDR3 in DNA: TGTGCCAGCAGTTACTTGGGACAGACGGTTGAAGCTTTCTTT. Its translation: CASSYLGQTVEAFF.

There are many counts of this clonotype. The CDR3 sequence: CSVESPTSGTTDTQYF. The CDR3, as DNA: TGCAGCGTTGAATCCCCGACTAGCGGGACCACAGATACGCAGTATTTT. V gene TRBV29-1 combines with J gene TRBJ2-3, with TRBD2 identical over 11 bases. The germline CDR1 and CDR2 sequences are SQVTM and ANQGSEA. The CDR3 contains 16 residues. J was trimmed by 2 bases and V by 2 bases; bases with no gene match: 6.

This clonotype came up a few times. This chain connects TRBV27 to TRBJ2-7; the match to TRBD1 covers 9 bases. V lost 6 bases and J lost 3; bases outside the gene matches: 12. The CDR3 has 16 amino acids. CDR1 and CDR2 (germline): MNHEY, SMNVEV (reference sequence). The CDR3 bases are TGTGCCAGCAGACCCTTCTACGGACAGGGGCACTACGAGCAGTACTTC. It translates to CASRPFYGQGHYEQYF.

Notes on this clonotype: With a much larger clone just one base away, this may be a read error. The J gene is TRBJ1-1, the V gene TRBV4-2, with unresolved D. The CDR3 extends over 19 amino acids. The V end lost 0 bases, the J end lost 1 base, and 21 bases lay between the germline ends. Germline assignment: CDR1 LGHNA and CDR2 YNFKEQ. CDR3 sequence (DNA): TGTGCCAGCAGCCAAGAATTGTTGCCTTTAGGACGGACGAACACTGAAGCTTTCTTT. Translation gives CASSQELLPLGRTNTEAFF.